This T cell receptor (beta chain) was documented in a study of regulatory T cells in long-lasting Graves disease (dated by TCRdb to the early 2020s). For context, the study as a whole: Patients with newly diagnosed Graves' disease had been on antithyroid drugs for under 3 months. The study took place in China and was registered as a clinical trial. This study used TCR sequencing and RNA sequencing of peripheral blood to compare persistent Graves' disease patients against newly diagnosed Graves' disease patients. A total of around 35 samples were covered by TCR sequencing, comprising approximately 13 persistent and about 20 newly diagnosed Graves' disease patients.

Library construction relied on multiplex PCR. The run used an Illumina HiSeq 4000. iRepertoire HTBI primers and Arm-PCR amplification of CDR3 regions were used to construct TCR beta libraries. Gel purification was performed on PCR products prior to sequencing. The authors processed their data as follows. Gene usage analysis of CDR3 amino acid clonotypes relied on the roughly 60 TRBV and more than twelve TRBJ segments identified across samples. Filtered high-quality paired reads were merged into contigs using COPE and FqMerger. Contigs were aligned with BLAST to IMGT TRBV, TRBD and TRBJ reference genes, and CDR3 was defined per IMGT. Any clonotype with a frequency above 0.1% was counted as a highly expanded clone. Repertoire diversity was measured by Shannon entropy, and V-J evenness by the Gini coefficient. Public clonotypes were defined as clonotypes shared by more than one individual. The public reads were quality trimmed at Q25 with fastp and then assembled into clones with MiXCR by TCRdb, keeping productive beta chains. Records with the same CDR3 protein are collapsed into one entry carrying the most frequent genes and DNA. These V and J calls are TCRdb output, not the study's own analysis. The sample table records approximately 400,000 distinct CDR3 sequences; more than 12% of these occur just once. The ten largest account for roughly a sixth of the sample.

The germline V gene provides CDR1 MNHEY and CDR2 SVGEGT. From V the trimming removes 2 bases and from J it removes 0 bases, while the gene matches leave 9 bases of the junction unaccounted for. The CDR3 sequence holds 19 residues, the cysteine and phenylalanine included. Only the CDR3 region is kept as DNA, spanning 57 bases read in frame from base 1. Study-wide conclusions, independent of this receptor: Only the TCR beta chain was sequenced and analyzed. As a limitation, the authors acknowledged that the small sample size may reduce accuracy. Preferential use of TRBV28, TRBJ1-2 and TRBJ2-5 was observed in persistent disease, whereas TRBV20-1 and TRBJ2-1 were favored in newly diagnosed disease. Persistent Graves' disease patients showed lower TCR Shannon entropy and fewer highly expanded clones than newly diagnosed patients, suggesting clonal expansion. A larger number of public clonotypes was shared among persistent patients (more than 2,500) than among newly diagnosed patients (approximately 1,000). The study examined only peripheral blood because the primary lesion, thyroid tissue, could not be accessed.

Explained via the paper, the time point label denotes: newly diagnosed GD, antithyroid drugs for less than 3 months. RNA was extracted from PBMCs in TRIzol for both TCR sequencing and RNA sequencing. Graves' disease was diagnosed according to American Thyroid Association guidelines. Recruitment of patients was carried out at an endocrinology department in Xi'an, China. Each patient gave about 9.1 milliliters of peripheral blood, collected in an EDTA anticoagulant tube. Ficoll Paque Plus density gradient separation was used to isolate PBMCs, and no further T cell sorting was done. RNA quality was checked with an Agilent 2100 Bioanalyzer and agarose gel, and concentration with a NanoDrop 2000. In the case of this clonotype: The specificity of this receptor is unknown. No qualities accompany the bases; no much larger clone lies one base away.

These same records also appear under a second study, on T cells in Graves' hyperthyroidism and ophthalmopathy. Taken from the second paper: Stable Graves' hyperthyroidism was defined as no progression to ophthalmopathy during 18 months of follow-up. Hyperthyroidism patients were newly diagnosed, had a disease duration of under 2 months, and were aged 18 to 65 years. Exclusion was applied to patients with uncontrolled infections, other autoimmune diseases, pregnancy or lactation. Diagnoses were based on clinical symptoms, serum thyroxine and TRAb, thyroid ultrasound and orbital computed tomography. The first round of RT-PCR for the TCR CDR3 was performed with the HTBI primer set and the Qiagen OneStep RT-PCR kit. Most expanded thyroid clonotypes (frequency above 0.001) were also found in blood, which suggests that blood repertoires may mirror thyroid immune responses. Ophthalmopathy was separated from stable hyperthyroidism by a 13 V-J signature model, with approximately 86% sensitivity and 81% to 82% specificity obtained in cross-validation and 80%/75% obtained in testing. In validation, progression to ophthalmopathy was predicted by the model with around 70% sensitivity and under 85% specificity, a median of approximately 6.5 months before onset. To identify TCR V-J signatures that set the groups apart, the researchers used a discovery cohort of 100 patients, made up of roughly 40 with Graves' ophthalmopathy and 57 with stable Graves' hyperthyroidism. Whether ophthalmopathy could be predicted prospectively was tested in an independent validation cohort made up of under 20 hyperthyroidism patients plus 17 patients who later progressed to ophthalmopathy. The 95 to 100 discovery patients were divided at random into training and test sets in a 7:3 ratio. In about 6 Graves' hyperthyroidism patients, the study also compared T-cell repertoires from thyroid tissue with T-cell repertoires from blood. Once sampling was done, hyperthyroidism patients were given methimazole at a starting dose of 30 mg daily, whereas ophthalmopathy patients were given high-dose intravenous methylprednisolone. Libraries were constructed in a second round of multiplex PCR, after which size selection and purification were performed. The libraries were sequenced on an Illumina HiSeq2000 using paired-end 100 bp reads. SOAPnuke was used to process the raw data, removing reads that contained adapters or uncalled bases, had a mean Phred below 15, or lacked an exact match to the constant primer or identifier. High-quality paired reads were merged using COPE v1.2.5, and each unique nucleotide sequence was defined as a clonotype. MiTCR v1.1 was used to align the clonotypes against IMGT TRBV, TRBD and TRBJ reference segments. The analysis was restricted to V-J combinations with a frequency above 0.0001, which together covered 99% to 99.2% of the repertoires. The TCS score was defined as F50 (clonal expansion) divided by E x V (chaos), with BLOSUM62-based TCRdist calculated between CDR3 peptides within each V-J. Welch's t-statistics and random forest reduced 500 to 650 V-J features to some 14, which were used in a naive Bayes classifier (R e1071). No statistical method was used to fix the sample size in advance, and group allocation was not hidden from the investigators. TCR Vbeta CDR3 sequencing of 130 to 150 peripheral blood samples (roughly 43 ophthalmopathy, some 75 hyperthyroidism and roughly 17 progressor patients) is reported in the paper.

The chain is encoded by TRBV6-2 or TRBV6-3 joined to TRBJ2-3, and 12 bases in between align with TRBD2. This sequence was found in a woman in her twenties or thirties with Graves disease. Donor details come from another sample of the same person, matched by shared clones. The sequencing here drew on peripheral blood mononuclear cells (PBMCs), taken at new diagnosis, from a patient treated with antithyroid drugs. The CDR3 region reads CASSYETSGRPRSTDTQYF. The DNA sequence reads TGTGCCAGCAGTTACGAAACTAGCGGGAGGCCCCGTAGCACAGATACGCAGTATTTT.